The source of this T cell receptor beta chain is a study of blood T cell repertoires in COVID-19. About the research overall: Both acute and convalescent COVID-19 samples were obtained from the United States, Italy and Spain. From T cells, B-cell-depleted T cells, or PBMCs came the material, which was cDNA or gDNA.

The CDR3 loop spans 16 amino acids. Germline V gene data show CDR1 as SGHRS and CDR2 as YFSETQ. Trimming stripped 0 bases from V and 5 bases from J, with 16 bases between. Original methodology: Counts of nucleated cells, estimated from reference gene primer amplification, were obtained. Some clones are missing from TCRdb's copy, which holds only in-frame ones; the method was immunoSEQ multiplex PCR. V and J calls and clone size come straight from that table; D and trimming were deduced from the DNA. Among approximately 230,000 clones listed, 87% were seen once. This sequence was found in a man aged 18 to 30 with active or convalescent COVID-19. This chain joins TRBV5-1 and TRBJ2-3, with D possibly matching TRBD1 (6 bases). The sample taken for sequencing was peripheral blood. The CDR3 loop reads CASSLVGTNAGDTQYF. In DNA, the CDR3 is TGCGCCAGCAGCTTGGTCGGGACAAATGCCGGAGATACGCAGTATTTT.